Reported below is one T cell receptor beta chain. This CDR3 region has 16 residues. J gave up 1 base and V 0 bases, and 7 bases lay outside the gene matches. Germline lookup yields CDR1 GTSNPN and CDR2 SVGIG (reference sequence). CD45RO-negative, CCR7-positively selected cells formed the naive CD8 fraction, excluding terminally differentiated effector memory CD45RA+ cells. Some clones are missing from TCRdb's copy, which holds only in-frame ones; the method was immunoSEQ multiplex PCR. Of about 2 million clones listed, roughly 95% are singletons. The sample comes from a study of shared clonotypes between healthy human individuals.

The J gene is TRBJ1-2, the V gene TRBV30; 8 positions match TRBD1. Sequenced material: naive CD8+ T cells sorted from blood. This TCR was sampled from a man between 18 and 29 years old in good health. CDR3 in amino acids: CAWSVQGDFLNYGYTF. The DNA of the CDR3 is TGTGCCTGGAGTGTACAGGGGGACTTCCTTAACTATGGCTACACCTTC.